This passage covers 32 T cell receptor beta chains from one sample sequenced in a study of human T cells and chemical hapten exposure. TCRdb itself ran the RACE reads through MiXCR, one entry per CDR3 protein. The table has about 92,000 distinct CDR3 sequences, roughly 11% seen once. Time point defined: patch test 3, about 24 weeks after DPC sensitization. Treatment reported: therapeutic diphenylcyclopropenone sensitization with weekly scalp DPC. Specimen: whole blood, collected in connection with sensitization to the hapten diphenylcyclopropenone (DPC). These receptors all come from a woman aged 30 to 39 with alopecia areata. Some clones in this sample may be carry-over from other donors' samples.

Ten or more counts support this clonotype. The chain recombines TRBV7-2 with TRBJ1-5, with D tentatively TRBD1 (6 bases). The V gene's germline CDR1 is SGHTA and CDR2 FQGNSA. Trimming cost V 1 base and J 7 bases, with 14 bases left between them. The CDR3 is 15 residues long. In DNA form, the CDR3 reads TGTGCCAGCAGCTTAGTGGGGGCCTTAGGACAGCCCCAGCATTTT. Translating gives CASSLVGALGQPQHF. The variable domain in full, with the rest retrieved from reference TRBV7-2 and TRBJ1-5, is GAGVSQSPSNKVTEKGKDVELRCDPISGHTALYWYRQSLGQGLEFLIYFQGNSAPDKSGLPSDRFSAERTGGSVSTLTIQRTQQEDSAVYLCASSLVGALGQPQHFGDGTRLSIL.

This sequence joins TRBV20-1 and TRBJ2-1; 11 nucleotides match TRBD2. V lost 0 bases, J lost 9 bases, and 7 bases stayed unmatched. Germline CDR1 is DFQATT and CDR2 is SNEGSKA (reference sequence). This CDR3 is 15 amino acids long. In DNA, the CDR3 is TGCAGTGCTAGAGATAGACTAGCGGGGACCGGTGAGCAGTTCTTC. Translation: CSARDRLAGTGEQFF.

In this sample, this clonotype turned up many times. The chain links TRBV4-2 to TRBJ2-3, with D possibly matching TRBD1 (6 bases). Trimming stripped 2 bases from V and 1 base from J, with 13 bases between. The germline gives CDR1 LGHNA, CDR2 YNFKEQ. The CDR3 extends over 16 amino acids. CDR3 sequence (DNA): TGTGCCAGCAGCCAATCACAGGGTGTGGGCACAGATACGCAGTATTTT. Its translation is CASSQSQGVGTDTQYF.

The sample holds many counts of this clonotype. V usage is TRBV6-5 and J usage is TRBJ2-7; no clear D. This CDR3 has 16 amino acids. Trimming stripped 0 bases from V and 7 bases from J, with 19 bases between. Germline V CDR1 and CDR2: MNHEY, SVGAGI. Here the CDR3 reads CASSYSTATATREQYF. The CDR3 DNA reads as TGTGCCAGCAGTTACTCGACGGCAACCGCTACGCGGGAGCAGTACTTC.

The chain has TRBV20-1 and TRBJ2-2, with 9 bases lining up with TRBD1. Germline trimming cut 3 bases from V and 3 bases from J; bases unmatched to any gene: 2. The germline gives CDR1 DFQATT, CDR2 SNEGSKA (reference sequence). The CDR3 runs 14 residues. CDR3: CSASRTGDTGELFF. In DNA form, the CDR3 reads TGCAGTGCTAGTCGGACAGGGGACACCGGGGAGCTGTTTTTT.

The genes are TRBV18 and TRBJ1-6; D uncertain. The V end was cut by 5 bases, the J end by 1 base, with 9 bases between. The germline gives CDR1 KGHSH, CDR2 LQKENI. The CDR3 has 15 amino acids. The CDR3, as DNA: TGTGCCAGCTCATGGAAGGGTTCCTATAATTCACCCCTCCACTTT. This sequence encodes CASSWKGSYNSPLHF.

This sequence joins TRBV11-2 and TRBJ2-5; 7 bases line up with TRBD1. The CDR3 consists of 16 residues. From germline, CDR1 is SGHAT and CDR2 FQNNGV. The J segment lost 3 bases and the V segment lost 1 base, leaving 8 bases of the junction unmatched. The CDR3 is CASSLVSPGGEETQYF. The CDR3 DNA follows: TGTGCCAGCAGCTTAGTATCCCCAGGGGGTGAAGAGACCCAGTACTTC.

This clonotype was counted at least ten times. The genes are TRBV5-4 and TRBJ1-2; the match to TRBD1 covers 7 bases. With V trimmed by 1 base and J by 1 base, 1 base remained unmatched. The germline V gene has CDR1 SGHNT and CDR2 YYREEE (reference sequence). The CDR3 spans 14 residues. CDR3 region: CASSLTGDNYGYTF. CDR3 DNA: TGTGCCAGCAGCTTGACAGGGGATAACTATGGCTACACCTTC.

There are a few counts of this clonotype. CDR3 bases: TGCAGTGCTGACCCGCGGGCCTATAATTCACCCCTCCACTTT. Protein product: CSADPRAYNSPLHF. The chain links TRBV20-1 to TRBJ1-6; D unresolved. The CDR3 length is 14 residues. From germline, CDR1 is DFQATT and CDR2 SNEGSKA (reference sequence). The V gene lost 5 bases and the J gene lost 2 bases, with 10 bases spanning the gap.

This clonotype was seen many times. This rearrangement joins TRBV7-2 to TRBJ2-3; TRBD2 matches 12 bases. J lost 4 bases, V lost 5 bases, and 4 bases had no gene match. In germline, CDR1 is SGHTA, CDR2 FQGNSA. The CDR3 is made up of 15 amino acids. The CDR3 loop reads CASSRTSGNADTQYF. CDR3 DNA sequence: TGTGCCAGCAGCCGGACTAGCGGGAACGCAGATACGCAGTATTTT.

This clonotype has ten or more counts. The J gene is TRBJ1-5, the V gene TRBV19, with 10 bases lining up with TRBD1. CDR3 size: 15 residues. With 8 bases clipped from V and 6 bases from J, the junction kept 10 bases outside the gene matches. From germline, CDR1 is LNHDA and CDR2 SQIVND (reference sequence). The DNA for the CDR3 is TGTGCCAGTTCGACAGGGGGCAATAGGGGTCAGCCCCAGCATTTT. It yields the protein CASSTGGNRGQPQHF.

This clonotype was recorded at least ten times. The chain couples TRBV7-9 to TRBJ2-7; D may be TRBD2 (5 bases). V was pared by 5 bases and J by 7 bases, with 12 bases between. Germline assignment: CDR1 SEHNR and CDR2 FQNEAQ (reference sequence). This CDR3 has 12 residues. In DNA form, the CDR3 reads TGTGCCAGCAGCATAAATCCGGGGGAGCAGTACTTC. Its protein is CASSINPGEQYF.

This clonotype was seen at least ten times. The chain employs TRBV29-1 and TRBJ2-3; D assignment may be TRBD1 or TRBD2 (5 bases each). The CDR3 runs 14 residues. V lost 6 bases to trimming and J lost 1 base, with 14 bases between them. Germline CDR1 SQVTM, CDR2 ANQGSEA. Here the CDR3 DNA reads TGCAGCGTATGCCGGGACGGAGGCACAGATACGCAGTATTTT. Translation: CSVCRDGGTDTQYF.

The rearrangement uses TRBV19 and TRBJ1-2, with 8 bases identical to TRBD1. This CDR3 spans 12 amino acids. Germline V gene sequence: CDR1 LNHDA, CDR2 SQIVND (reference sequence). Trimming removed 7 bases from V and 4 bases from J; junction bases left unmatched: 2. This CDR3 reads CASKTGGYGYTF. The DNA for the CDR3 is TGTGCCAGTAAAACAGGGGGCTATGGCTACACCTTC.

This clonotype was observed many times. The rearrangement joins TRBV7-9 to TRBJ2-7, with 11 bases lining up with TRBD2. This CDR3 has 16 amino acids. The V and J ends lost 1 base and 2 bases, in that order; junction bases with no gene match: 4. Germline V lookup: CDR1 SEHNR, CDR2 FQNEAQ (reference sequence). As DNA, the CDR3 is TGTGCCAGCAGCTTAGAGGGACTAGCGGAGACCTACGAGCAGTACTTC. It encodes CASSLEGLAETYEQYF.

Ten or more counts support this clonotype. The chain carries TRBV30 and TRBJ1-3; weak D call: TRBD1 (5 bases). V was cut by 4 bases and J by 2 bases, with 9 bases left in between. Germline assignment: CDR1 GTSNPN and CDR2 SVGIG (reference sequence). CDR3 length equals 13 residues. The CDR3 protein is CAWNRGAGNTIYF. CDR3 sequence (DNA): TGTGCCTGGAATAGGGGTGCTGGAAACACCATATATTTT.

The chain employs TRBV29-1 and TRBJ2-7, with 7 nucleotides matching TRBD1. With V trimmed by 7 bases and J by 6 bases, 9 bases remained unmatched. The CDR3 spans 12 residues. CDR1 is SQVTM and CDR2 is ANQGSEA in the germline V gene. The DNA for the CDR3 is TGCAGCGCCTGGGACAGACGGGGCGAGCAGTACTTC. The encoded protein is CSAWDRRGEQYF.

The chain has TRBV15 and TRBJ2-1; 9 nucleotides match TRBD2. V gave up 0 bases and J gave up 4 bases; unmatched junction bases: 4. Germline CDR1 is LNHNV and CDR2 is YYDKDF (reference sequence). The CDR3 has 16 residues. CDR3 sequence reads: CATSRDGTSRYNEQFF. CDR3 bases: TGTGCCACCAGCAGAGATGGGACTAGCAGGTACAATGAGCAGTTCTTC. The full variable domain, rest sourced from reference TRBV15 and TRBJ2-1, is DAMVIQNPRYQVTQFGKPVTLSCSQTLNHNVMYWYQQKSSQAPKLLFHYYDKDFNNEADTPDNFQSRRPNTSFCFLDIRSPGLGDTAMYLCATSRDGTSRYNEQFFGPGTRLTVL.

This clonotype came up many times. CDR3: CASSYSGPSGANTEAFF. Here the CDR3 DNA reads TGTGCCAGCAGTTACTCAGGGCCCTCCGGGGCGAACACTGAAGCTTTCTTT. The rearrangement uses TRBV28 and TRBJ1-1, with TRBD1 as a possible D gene (5 bases). The length of the CDR3 is 17 residues. The V end lost 4 bases, the J end lost 1 base, and 19 bases lay between the germline ends. Germline V gene data show CDR1 as MDHEN and CDR2 as SYDVKM.

This clonotype showed up many times. The chain uses TRBV11-2 and TRBJ2-1, with unresolved D. Germline values: CDR1 SGHAT, CDR2 FQNNGV. Trimming left V 8 bases short and J 5 bases short, with 13 bases between. The CDR3 runs to 13 residues. CDR3 bases: TGTGCCAGCTCGTTGGCAGACAACAATGAGCAGTTCTTC. Residues: CASSLADNNEQFF.

This clonotype came up a few times. The J gene is TRBJ1-2, the V gene TRBV2, with D uncertain. The CDR3 has 12 amino acids. Germline V CDR1 and CDR2: SNHLY, FYNNEI. V gave up 2 bases and J gave up 4 bases, with 5 bases separating them. CDR3 in DNA: TGTGCCAGCAGTGAATTTGGCTATGGCTACACCTTC. It encodes CASSEFGYGYTF.

The table lists this clonotype with many counts. CDR3: CASSSLAGGGYEQFF. For the CDR3, the DNA is TGTGCCAGCAGCTCCCTAGCGGGGGGCGGGTATGAGCAGTTCTTC. The chain joins TRBV11-2 to TRBJ2-1, with TRBD2 matching 11 bases. The CDR3 covers 15 residues. Germline V gene sequence: CDR1 SGHAT, CDR2 FQNNGV. With V trimmed by 4 bases and J by 8 bases, 7 bases remained unmatched.

This clonotype rates as medium-sized. Written as DNA, the CDR3 is TGTGCCAGCAGCCAAGTCGAGGACAGCTCCTACGAGCAGTACTTC. Protein product: CASSQVEDSSYEQYF. The gene calls are TRBV4-2 and TRBJ2-7; tentative D call: TRBD1 (6 bases). V lost 1 base and J 0 bases, leaving 10 bases between the germline ends. The germline gives CDR1 LGHNA, CDR2 YNFKEQ. The CDR3 is 15 residues long.

Many counts were recorded for this clonotype. The CDR3 bases are TGTGCCAGCAGTGCTCCGGGCCGTTTCTACGAGCAGTACGTC. This encodes CASSAPGRFYEQYV. The chain employs TRBV28 and TRBJ2-7, with D unclear. V lost 5 bases and J 3 bases, leaving 14 bases between the germline ends. This CDR3 is 14 amino acids long. The V gene's germline CDR1 is MDHEN and CDR2 SYDVKM.

This clonotype has a handful of counts. The chain carries TRBV12-3 or TRBV12-4 and TRBJ2-7; D not certain. The CDR3 loop spans 11 amino acids. Trimming pared 6 bases from V and 2 bases from J, leaving 5 bases between. The CDR3 DNA follows: TGTGCCAGCAGCTACACCTACGAGCAGTACTTC. Its translation: CASSYTYEQYF.

This clonotype was seen a few times. The chain combines TRBV29-1 with TRBJ2-1; D uncertain. CDR3 length equals 12 residues. The V gene lost 6 bases and the J gene lost 8 bases, with 14 bases spanning the gap. Looked up from germline, CDR1 is SQVTM and CDR2 is ANQGSEA. The CDR3, as DNA: TGCAGCGTAAGGCCAGACTGGGATGAGCAGTTCTTC. Amino acid sequence: CSVRPDWDEQFF.

The chain combines TRBV28 with TRBJ1-1; the match to TRBD1 covers 7 bases. Germline V gives CDR1 MDHEN, CDR2 SYDVKM. After removal of 10 bases from V and 4 bases from J, the junction contained 6 bases not matched to a gene. The CDR3 consists of 12 residues. CDR3 nucleotides: TGTGCCATCAGGACAGGATCCACTGAAGCTTTCTTT. It translates to CAIRTGSTEAFF.

The V call is TRBV9, the J call TRBJ1-5; D remains ambiguous. Per the germline V gene, CDR1 is SGDLS and CDR2 is YYNGEE. The CDR3 covers 14 residues. Trimming took 5 bases from V and 2 from J, leaving 11 bases between them. In DNA, the CDR3 is TGTGCCAGCAGTACTGATGGGGGCAATCAGCCCCAGCATTTT. Protein sequence: CASSTDGGNQPQHF.

This clonotype showed up many times. The rearrangement links TRBV18 to TRBJ1-3; the D is unclear. V shed 0 bases and J shed 2 bases, with 8 bases lying between them. The CDR3 is made up of 15 amino acids. Per the germline V gene, CDR1 is KGHSH and CDR2 is LQKENI. The DNA for the CDR3 is TGTGCCAGCTCACCACCGGTCGGGGCTGGAAACACCATATATTTT. Its translation: CASSPPVGAGNTIYF.

This chain uses TRBV5-1 with TRBJ2-1, with TRBD2 matching over 7 bases. Germline assignment: CDR1 SGHRS and CDR2 YFSETQ. The CDR3 has 16 residues. Unmatched junction bases numbered 11, after V lost 4 bases and J lost 4 bases. The CDR3 bases are TGCGCCAGCAGCACCTTGGCGGGAGAAACTTACAATGAGCAGTTCTTC. Translating it yields CASSTLAGETYNEQFF. Full variable domain (remainder filled in from reference TRBV5-1 and TRBJ2-1): KAGVTQTPRYLIKTRGQQVTLSCSPISGHRSVSWYQQTPGQGLQFLFEYFSETQRNKGNFPGRFSGRQFSNSRSEMNVSTLELGDSALYLCASSTLAGETYNEQFFGPGTRLTVL.

This clonotype occurred a few times. The gene calls are TRBV27 and TRBJ2-1; 7 bases are shared with TRBD2. Germline assignment: CDR1 MNHEY and CDR2 SMNVEV (reference sequence). The CDR3 is 14 amino acids. V was clipped by 6 bases and J by 13 bases; unmatched bases: 15. CDR3 amino acids: CASRGGDSEGGQFF. The CDR3 DNA follows: TGTGCCAGCAGGGGGGGGGACTCAGAAGGCGGTCAGTTCTTC.

This clonotype was observed at least ten times. The CDR3 nucleotides are TGTGCCAGCAGCAACTCCGGACCGACCGTCCAATACGAGCAGTACTTC. It yields the protein CASSNSGPTVQYEQYF. This chain links TRBV28 with TRBJ2-7, with no clear D. CDR1 is MDHEN and CDR2 is SYDVKM in the germline V gene. CDR3 length: 16 residues. Trimming took off 6 bases at V and 4 bases at J, with 22 bases between the two ends.